The text below deals with one TCR beta chain. Per the authors' pipeline: Amplification of reference gene primers provided the estimated nucleated cell counts. Assay: immunoSEQ multiplex PCR; the TCRdb copy retains only in-frame clones and omits some. V and J calls plus clone size are reproduced from that table; the DNA served to infer D and trimming. The sample contains 65,000 to 95,000 clones, around 88% of which appear only once. The data belong to a study of blood T cell repertoires in COVID-19. At the level of the study: Acute and convalescent COVID-19 specimens originated in the United States, Italy and Spain. In each case, the material was cDNA or gDNA derived from T cells, B-cell-depleted T cells, or PBMCs.

V was clipped by 4 bases and J by 4 bases, with 8 bases between them. Germline V gene lookup returns CDR1 MNHEY and CDR2 SVGAGI. This CDR3 region has 13 residues. The sample was peripheral blood. This rearrangement joins TRBV6-5 to TRBJ1-5; unclear D gene. The receptor comes from a young man with acute or convalescent COVID-19. The CDR3 protein is CASSSGENQPQHF. CDR3 bases: TGTGCCAGCAGTTCCGGGGAAAATCAGCCCCAGCATTTT.